The TCR beta chain under discussion was sequenced for a study of T cell responses to AZD1222 COVID-19 vaccine. The study, taken as a whole, reports: Vaccine-associated CD4 TCRs spanned spike, dominant at 160-218 and 743-854.

On this clone: The antigen remains unidentified.

The data were produced by immunoSEQ multiplex PCR, yet TCRdb's version contains in-frame clones alone and is incomplete. This table holds 75,000 to 95,000 clones, over 85% found once. V was pared by 5 bases and J by 0 bases, with 6 bases of the junction left unmatched. Germline CDR1 MNHEY, CDR2 SMNVEV (reference sequence). The CDR3 spans 15 residues. The material was peripheral blood, obtained on day 0 of MenACWY control vaccination. The chain employs TRBV27 and TRBJ1-1, with 7 bases lining up with TRBD1. The source of this sequence is an adult in good health. The CDR3 DNA reads TGTGCCAGCAGTAGCAGGGGGAAGATGAACACTGAAGCTTTCTTT. It specifies CASSSRGKMNTEAFF.